This is a list of T cell receptor beta chains from one sample in a study of metastatic and nonmetastatic thyroid tumors. TCRdb reanalyzed the PCR reads with MiXCR. This table has about 22,000 clones, around 19% appearing once. The specimen was adjacent normal tissue. These receptors originate from a male donor with papillary thyroid cancer or a benign thyroid nodule (not recorded which). Some clones in this sample may be carry-over from other donors' samples. The CDR3 runs from the conserved cysteine through the conserved F or W. A D gene is named only where the DNA matches it firmly. The size field is filled for only some rows; it gives once, few, many or a size class.

d_gene,abundance,v_gene,j_gene,CDR3nt,CDR3aa
NA,medium-sized,TRBV6-1,TRBJ2-2,TGTGCCAGCAGTGAGATTGGGGGAGACGTTACCGGGGAGCTGTTTTTT,CASSEIGGDVTGELFF
NA,medium-sized,TRBV11-2,TRBJ2-7,TGTGCCAGCAGCTTTATACAGGGTGGCGAGCAGTACTTC,CASSFIQGGEQYF
NA,many,TRBV6-6,TRBJ2-3,TGTGCCAGCAGTTACGGTTACCCTAGCACAGATACGCAGTATTTT,CASSYGYPSTDTQYF
NA,NA,TRBV2,TRBJ1-2,TGTGCCAGCAGTGAGGGGGGGTATGGCTACACCTTC,CASSEGGYGYTF
TRBD2,many,TRBV5-4,TRBJ2-3,TGTGCCAGCAGCTCGCCGACTAGCGGCACAGATACGCAGTATTTT,CASSSPTSGTDTQYF
NA,few,TRBV27,TRBJ1-1,TGTGCCAGCCGAATATTGGAATCGGGGACTGAAGCTTTCTTT,CASRILESGTEAFF
TRBD1,medium-sized,TRBV30,TRBJ1-6,TGTGCCTGGAGTGAGGGCAGGGGGCAGTCACCCCTCCACTTT,CAWSEGRGQSPLHF
NA,many,TRBV11-2,TRBJ1-4,TGTGCCAGCAGCTCATACACCGGACCCCGAGGGAATGAAAAACTGTTTTTT,CASSSYTGPRGNEKLFF
NA,once,TRBV30,TRBJ2-5,TGTGCCTGGAGTTCCTGGATGAACCAAGAGAACCAGTACTTC,CAWSSWMNQENQYF
TRBD2,many,TRBV5-1,TRBJ2-3,TGCGCCAGCAGCTTGGGGGGACTAGAAACAGATACGCAGTATTTT,CASSLGGLETDTQYF
NA,NA,TRBV19,TRBJ2-1,TGTGCCTGTAGTTCTTCAGGGAGCAGCTCCTACAATGATCAGTTCTTC,CACSSSGSSSYNDQFF
NA,NA,TRBV2,TRBJ2-1,TGTGCCAGCAGTCCTCGGGATGAGCAGTTCTTC,CASSPRDEQFF
NA,medium-sized,TRBV10-3,TRBJ1-2,TGTGCCATCAGTGTGCGGGGTCTATATGGCTACACCTTC,CAISVRGLYGYTF
NA,medium-sized,TRBV28,TRBJ1-2,TGTGCCAGCAGTTTATTGCAGGCTCGCTATGGCTACACCTTC,CASSLLQARYGYTF
NA,many,TRBV20-1,TRBJ1-1,TGCAGTGCGAGACGGGGTCTAAACACTGAAGCTTTCTTT,CSARRGLNTEAFF
NA,medium-sized,TRBV6-2/TRBV6-3,TRBJ2-3,TGTGCCAGCAGTTATGAGGCGGGGTGGGGGACCAGCACAGATACGCAGTATTTT,CASSYEAGWGTSTDTQYF
NA,NA,TRBV5-4,TRBJ2-1,TGTGCCAGCAGCTTAGGCGGGACAGTCTGCAATGAGCAGTTCTTC,CASSLGGTVCNEQFF
TRBD2,NA,TRBV24-1,TRBJ2-3,TGCGCCACCGCGGCCCTAGCGGTAAGCACAGATACGCAGTATTTT,CATAALAVSTDTQYF
NA,NA,TRBV6-1,TRBJ1-5,TGTGCCACCCACCCCCGGGGGGGTAGCAATCAGCCCCAGCATTTT,CATHPRGGSNQPQHF
NA,NA,TRBV12-3/TRBV12-4,TRBJ2-2,TGCGCCAGCAGTCCCCGGATAGTCGCCGAGGAGCTGTTTTTT,CASSPRIVAEELFF
NA,many,TRBV4-3,TRBJ2-5,TGCGCCAGCAGCCAAGATTGGAATCAGGGAGAGACCCAGTACTTC,CASSQDWNQGETQYF
NA,many,TRBV6-1,TRBJ2-7,TGTGCCAGCAGTGAAGGGCTGTTCATGGGCGAGCAGTACTTC,CASSEGLFMGEQYF
NA,many,TRBV3-1,TRBJ1-6,TGTGCCAGCAGCCAAGATGTCGGCCCTAATTCACCCCTCCACTTT,CASSQDVGPNSPLHF
TRBD1,medium-sized,TRBV6-1,TRBJ1-1,TGTGCCAGCAGGGGTTATAGACAGGGTAGAACTGAAGCTTTCTTT,CASRGYRQGRTEAFF
TRBD1,many,TRBV18,TRBJ2-7,TGTGCCAGCTCACCGACAGGGGTCGAGCAGTACTTC,CASSPTGVEQYF
NA,many,TRBV7-9,TRBJ2-4,TGTGCCAGCAGCCCTCCCGGAATAGCCAAAAACATTCAGTACTTC,CASSPPGIAKNIQYF
TRBD2,many,TRBV28,TRBJ2-5,TGTGCCAGCAGCAGCCTAGCGGGGGGGGTGGGGACCCAGTACTTC,CASSSLAGGVGTQYF
TRBD1,many,TRBV3-1,TRBJ1-5,TGTGCCAGCAGACAAACAGGGGTTGGTCAGCCCCAGCATTTT,CASRQTGVGQPQHF
NA,many,TRBV4-1,TRBJ1-4,TGCGCCAGCAGCCGAGAGGGGAATGAAAAACTGTTTTTT,CASSREGNEKLFF
TRBD1,few,TRBV12-3/TRBV12-4,TRBJ1-1,TGTGCCAGCAGTTTTCCGGACAGGGGTGGCACTGAAGCTTTCTTT,CASSFPDRGGTEAFF
NA,many,TRBV5-4,TRBJ2-6,TGTGCCAGCAGCTTGGAGAGTCCAGGGTCTGGGGCCAACGTCCTGACTTTC,CASSLESPGSGANVLTF
NA,many,TRBV20-1,TRBJ2-3,TGCAGTGCTACCACACAGGCTAAATCAGATACGCAGTATTTT,CSATTQAKSDTQYF
NA,many,TRBV7-2,TRBJ1-1,TGTGCCAGCAGCTTGGGGGGAGGTGGGAACACTGAAGCTTTCTTT,CASSLGGGGNTEAFF
TRBD2,NA,TRBV20-1,TRBJ2-1,TGCATTGCTAGCTTGCGGGAGCGGGAGAGGGCCCTTTACAATGAGCAGTTCTTC,CIASLRERERALYNEQFF
NA,medium-sized,TRBV27,TRBJ1-2,TGTGCCAGCAGTTTATGGAAGGGACACTATGGCTACACCTTC,CASSLWKGHYGYTF
TRBD1,many,TRBV6-6,TRBJ2-6,TGTGCCAGCAGTCAAAAAGGGACAGTGCAGCGCTCTGGGGCCAACGTCCTGACTTTC,CASSQKGTVQRSGANVLTF
TRBD2,many,TRBV15,TRBJ2-1,TGTGCCACCAGCAGAGATCGCGGACTAGCGAGCTCCTACAATGAGCAGTTCTTC,CATSRDRGLASSYNEQFF
NA,medium-sized,TRBV20-1,TRBJ1-1,TGCAGTGCTAGCCCGGGCGGGAGGAACACTGAAGCTTTCTTT,CSASPGGRNTEAFF
NA,medium-sized,TRBV7-8,TRBJ2-2,TGTGCCAGCAGCTTAGTTCGGACCGGGGAGCTGTTTTTT,CASSLVRTGELFF
NA,NA,TRBV20-1,TRBJ1-2,TGCAGTGCCACCGGACACGGTCCCTATGGCTACACCTTC,CSATGHGPYGYTF
NA,many,TRBV18,TRBJ2-5,TGTGCCAGCTCACCTCTCGCTAACTATTCTTCTTGGGAGACCCAGTACTTC,CASSPLANYSSWETQYF